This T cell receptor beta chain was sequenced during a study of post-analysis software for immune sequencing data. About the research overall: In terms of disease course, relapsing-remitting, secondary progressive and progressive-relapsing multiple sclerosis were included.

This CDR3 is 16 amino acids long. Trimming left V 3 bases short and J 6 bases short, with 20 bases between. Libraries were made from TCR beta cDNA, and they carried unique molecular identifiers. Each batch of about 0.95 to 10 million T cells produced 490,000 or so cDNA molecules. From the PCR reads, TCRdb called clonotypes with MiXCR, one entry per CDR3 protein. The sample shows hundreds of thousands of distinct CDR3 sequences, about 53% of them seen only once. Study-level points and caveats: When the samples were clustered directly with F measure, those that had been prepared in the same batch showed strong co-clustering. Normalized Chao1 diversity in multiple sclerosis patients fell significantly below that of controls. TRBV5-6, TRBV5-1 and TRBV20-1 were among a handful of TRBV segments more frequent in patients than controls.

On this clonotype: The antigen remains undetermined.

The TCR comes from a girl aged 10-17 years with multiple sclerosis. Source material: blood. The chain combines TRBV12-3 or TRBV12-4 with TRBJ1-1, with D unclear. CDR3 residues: CASSFPIGRPEAEAFF. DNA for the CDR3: TGTGCCAGCAGTTTCCCTATAGGGCGGCCGGAAGCTGAAGCTTTCTTT.